The clone carrying this TCR beta chain was counted many times. Its antigen is not known. Documented time point: persistent/refractory GD, antithyroid drugs over 5 years with positive TRAb. Generation of the TCR library employed RNA extracted from PBMCs. The sample is drawn from a study of regulatory T cells in long-lasting Graves disease. Across the whole study: The term persistent Graves' disease signified upward of 5 years on antithyroid drugs with positive TSH receptor antibodies. The study's findings and limits: With a small sample size, accuracy may have been reduced. The work looked only at peripheral blood and did not look at thyroid tissue.

V was clipped by 6 bases and J by 0 bases, with 12 bases between them. The CDR3 is 14 residues long. Germline V gene data show CDR1 as MDHEN and CDR2 as SYDVKM. Researchers made TCR beta libraries by using iRepertoire HTBI primers and running Arm-PCR on CDR3 regions. TCRdb called the multiplex PCR reads again in MiXCR, with one record for every CDR3 protein. This sample has a few hundred thousand distinct CDR3 sequences, with roughly 22% found just once. V usage is TRBV28 and J usage is TRBJ2-7, with D uncertain. The specimen comprised peripheral blood mononuclear cells (PBMCs), sampled when the disease was refractory, from a patient treated with antithyroid drugs. The sequence was obtained from a female donor with Graves disease. CDR3 sequence (DNA): TGTGCCAGCAGCGGCTCACAGAGCTCCTACGAGCAGTACTTC. It yields the protein CASSGSQSSYEQYF.